A single sample gave rise to the 16 T cell receptor beta chains below, sequenced in a study of CD8+ T cells in alopecia areata. RNA was isolated and reverse transcribed to cDNA, the sequencing template. This table comes from immunoSEQ multiplex PCR, and its TCRdb copy is limited to in-frame clones, with some not included. The profile covers 90,000 or so clones, with roughly 46% appearing a single time and roughly 18% taken by the ten largest. The treatment denotes: oral pan-JAK inhibitor, 5-10 mg twice daily. The material was CD8+ T cells sorted from blood, obtained at week 24, from a patient treated with tofacitinib. Receptors were obtained from a human donor with alopecia areata.

The J gene is TRBJ2-1, the V gene TRBV9; 8 bases line up with TRBD2. Germline lookup yields CDR1 SGDLS and CDR2 YYNGEE. Trimming at V came to 4 bases and at J to 6 bases, leaving 0 bases not matched to a gene. This CDR3 is 12 amino acids long. Here the CDR3 reads CASSTSGNEQFF. Here the CDR3 DNA reads TGTGCCAGCAGCACTAGCGGCAATGAGCAGTTCTTC.

Comment on this clone: Other DNA sequences from this sample encode an identical CDR3 as well. The rearrangement links TRBV4-1 to TRBJ1-2, with a possible D match to TRBD1 (6 bases). The ends were cut back, 3 bases at V and 5 bases at J, with 7 bases in the middle. Germline V CDR1 and CDR2: MGHRA, YSYEKL. This CDR3 has 12 residues. The CDR3 region is CASSQGAYGYTF. DNA of the CDR3: TGCGCCAGCAGCCAGGGGGCATATGGCTACACCTTC.

This CDR3 is CASSLSIIMISHEQFF. In DNA, the CDR3 is TGTGCCAGCAGCTTATCCATCATCATGATTAGCCATGAGCAGTTCTTC. This chain links TRBV13 with TRBJ2-1; D is unclear. Trimming took off 2 bases at V and 8 bases at J, with 19 bases between the two ends. The length of the CDR3 is 16 residues. The germline CDR1 and CDR2 sequences are PRHDT and FYEKMQ (reference sequence).

V is TRBV4-1 and J is TRBJ2-7; D gene ambiguous. CDR1 MGHRA and CDR2 YSYEKL come from the germline V gene. The germline V and J ends were trimmed by 0 bases and 1 base, with 10 bases remaining between them. The CDR3 totals 15 residues. CDR3 region: CASSQDTRRSYEQYF. CDR3 coding DNA: TGCGCCAGCAGCCAAGACACCCGAAGGTCCTACGAGCAGTACTTC.

The J gene is TRBJ2-1, the V gene TRBV9, with D perhaps matching TRBD2 (6 bases). Trimming removed 2 bases from V and 5 bases from J, with 11 bases in between. This CDR3 comprises 14 residues. Germline lookup yields CDR1 SGDLS and CDR2 YYNGEE. CDR3 DNA: TGTGCCAGCAGCGTTGCGGGGTGGGACAATGAGCAGTTCTTC. Residues: CASSVAGWDNEQFF.

The chain employs TRBV30 and TRBJ2-5, with a weak D call TRBD2 (6 bases). Germline V CDR1 and CDR2: GTSNPN, SVGIG (reference sequence). Between the trimmed V and J ends, which lost 2 bases and 2 bases, there was a span of 15 bases. CDR3 length: 15 amino acids. The CDR3, as DNA: TGTGCCTGGAGTCCCATGCCGGGAGTGCAAGAGACCCAGTACTTC. It yields the protein CAWSPMPGVQETQYF.

V and J are TRBV7-2 and TRBJ2-2, with 8 positions matching TRBD1. The CDR3 spans 19 residues. Germline-derived CDR1 and CDR2 are SGHTA and FQGNSA. Losses at the gene ends were 1 base for V and 2 bases for J; bases not matched to a gene: 12. CDR3 DNA sequence: TGTGCCAGCAGCTTAGGGTTCCCAATACAGGGGGGAAACACCGGGGAGCTGTTTTTT. Translating gives CASSLGFPIQGGNTGELFF.

This rearrangement joins TRBV4-1 to TRBJ2-7; 8 nucleotides line up with TRBD2. J lost 4 bases, V lost 3 bases, and 17 bases had no gene match. The CDR3 runs to 18 residues. Germline V lookup: CDR1 MGHRA, CDR2 YSYEKL. The CDR3 DNA sequence: TGCGCCAGCAGCCAGAAGACGGGGACTAGGGCCCATGCTTACGAGCAGTACTTC. This encodes CASSQKTGTRAHAYEQYF.

V usage is TRBV6-6 and J usage is TRBJ2-7; 7 nucleotides agree with TRBD2. CDR1 and CDR2 (germline): MNHNY, SVGAGI (reference sequence). J gave up 3 bases and V 8 bases, and 1 base lay outside the gene matches. This CDR3 contains 11 residues. CDR3 nucleotide sequence: TGTGCCAGCGGCGGGAGCTACGAGCAGTACTTC. Its protein is CASGGSYEQYF.

The chain couples TRBV15 to TRBJ2-5; D remains unclear. Trimming took 4 bases from V and 4 from J, leaving 13 bases between them. Germline V lookup: CDR1 LNHNV, CDR2 YYDKDF (reference sequence). CDR3 length: 14 residues. DNA of the CDR3: TGTGCCACCAGCAAGGTCCAAACCGGAGAGACCCAGTACTTC. This sequence encodes CATSKVQTGETQYF.

This clone appeared a few times. The chain employs TRBV29-1 and TRBJ2-2; TRBD1 might be the D (6 bases). The CDR3 spans 17 residues. Germline V lookup: CDR1 SQVTM, CDR2 ANQGSEA. Deletions cut 7 bases from V and 4 bases from J, with 25 bases between. CDR3 residues: CSALGALGLAVTGELFF. In DNA form, the CDR3 reads TGCAGCGCCCTGGGGGCCCTAGGGTTGGCGGTCACCGGGGAGCTGTTTTTT.

This sequence joins TRBV9 and TRBJ2-1; 13 nucleotides line up with TRBD2. After removal of 2 bases from V and 6 bases from J, the junction contained 8 bases not matched to a gene. The CDR3 loop spans 17 amino acids. Germline CDR1 and CDR2: SGDLS and YYNGEE. The CDR3 DNA reads as TGTGCCAGCAGCGTTATACTAGCGGGAGGGGGGAGCAATGAGCAGTTCTTC. Encoded protein: CASSVILAGGGSNEQFF.

This clone showed up just once. V gene TRBV28 combines with J gene TRBJ2-7; D is unresolved. This CDR3 has 11 residues. Germline V gene sequence: CDR1 MDHEN, CDR2 SYDVKM. V lost 6 bases, J lost 3 bases, and 6 bases lay in between. CDR3 protein: CASSSVYEQYF. The CDR3 DNA is TGTGCCAGCAGCAGCGTCTACGAGCAGTACTTC.

The CDR3 loop is CASRPGGRADEQYF. The CDR3 DNA follows: TGTGCCAGCCGTCCTGGCGGGAGGGCCGACGAGCAGTACTTC. The chain carries TRBV27 and TRBJ2-7; TRBD2 agrees at 9 bases. There are 14 residues in the CDR3. Germline CDR1 reads MNHEY; CDR2 reads SMNVEV (reference sequence). The ends lost 8 bases at V and 5 bases at J; junction bases unmatched: 10.

The V call is TRBV29-1, the J call TRBJ2-3; 10 bases map to TRBD1. The V gene's germline CDR1 is SQVTM and CDR2 ANQGSEA. The CDR3 spans 14 residues. Trimming cost V 7 bases and J 4 bases; bases outside gene matches: 8. The CDR3 reads CSAQGTGVSDTQYF. CDR3 coding DNA: TGCAGCGCCCAGGGGACAGGGGTTTCAGATACGCAGTATTTT.

V gene TRBV28 combines with J gene TRBJ1-1; tentatively, D is TRBD1 (5 bases). V lost 6 bases, J lost 8 bases, and 10 bases lay in between. The CDR3 is 11 residues long. The germline gives CDR1 MDHEN, CDR2 SYDVKM. The CDR3 here is CASRGGTEAFF. The CDR3 DNA reads TGTGCCAGCAGGGGGGGGACCGAAGCTTTCTTT. Using reference TRBV28 and TRBJ1-1 for the parts outside the CDR3, the full variable domain is DVKVTQSSRYLVKRTGEKVFLECVQDMDHENMFWYRQDPGLGLRLIYFSYDVKMKEKGDIPEGYSVSREKKERFSLILESASTNQTSMYLCASRGGTEAFFGQGTRLTVV.